The clone carrying this T cell receptor (beta chain) has more than one count but fewer than ten. Trimming removed 1 base from V and 0 bases from J; junction bases left unmatched: 5. The CDR3 has 17 amino acids. CDR1 is SGDLS and CDR2 is YYNGEE in the germline V gene. Subjects with ophthalmopathy showed a Clinical Activity Score no lower than 3, a NOSPECS grade no lower than 4, and a duration shorter than 3 months. PBMCs were obtained from approximately 9.2 ml fresh peripheral blood. This record comes from a study of T cells in Graves' hyperthyroidism and ophthalmopathy. For the study at large: Peripheral blood draws took place at initial diagnosis, ahead of any treatment.

Amplification targeted TCR beta CDR3 regions from RNA transcripts. Carried out on the TCR CDR3, a first-round RT-PCR used the HTBI primer set. TCRdb fed the multiplex PCR reads into MiXCR, producing one record per CDR3 protein. The table lists over 250,000 distinct CDR3 sequences, about a sixth of them singletons. This receptor was identified in a woman aged 60-70 years with Graves' ophthalmopathy. The chain carries TRBV9 and TRBJ2-3, with TRBD2 identical over 10 bases. Sequencing was carried out using blood. The DNA for the CDR3 is TGTGCCAGCAGCGTATTAAGCGGGGGGGGAAGCACAGATACGCAGTATTTT. It specifies CASSVLSGGGSTDTQYF.